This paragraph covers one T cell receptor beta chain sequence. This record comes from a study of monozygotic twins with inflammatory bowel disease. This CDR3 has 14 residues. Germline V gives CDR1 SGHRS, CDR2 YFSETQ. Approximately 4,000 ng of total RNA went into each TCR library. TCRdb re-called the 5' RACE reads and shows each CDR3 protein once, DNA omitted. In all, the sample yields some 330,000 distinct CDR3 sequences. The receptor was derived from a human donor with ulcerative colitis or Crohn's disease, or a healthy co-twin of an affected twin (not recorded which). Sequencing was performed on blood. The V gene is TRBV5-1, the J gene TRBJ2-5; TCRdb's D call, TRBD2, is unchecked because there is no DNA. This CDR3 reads CASSRTSGEETQYF.